Reported below is one T cell receptor (beta chain). As for treatment: 15 to 20 received Ad26.COV2.S at low or high dose, single or two shots; 5 received placebo; per-sample allocation not given. Specimens were obtained on day 63 following the first vaccine or placebo injection. Germline CDR1 reads LGHDT; CDR2 reads YNNKEL (reference sequence). J lost 11 bases, V lost 0 bases, and 5 bases had no gene match. The CDR3 covers 14 residues. Sequenced by immunoSEQ multiplex PCR; TCRdb stores in-frame clones only, minus some. The table shows about 390,000 clones, with roughly 90% occurring only once. The record originates from a study of Ad26.COV2.S vaccination and SARS-CoV-2 variants.

Sequencing was performed on peripheral blood, taken in a trial of Ad26.COV2.S vaccine versus placebo. The sequence was obtained from a person between 18 and 65 years old who received the Ad26.COV2.S COVID-19 vaccine or a placebo. J is TRBJ1-1 and V is TRBV3-1 (or the pseudogene TRBV3-2); 11 bases map to TRBD1. In nucleotides, the CDR3 is TGTGCCAGCAGCCAAGACCAGGGACAGGGGGATGCTTTCTTT. Protein sequence: CASSQDQGQGDAFF.